The 6 T cell receptor beta chains given below trace back to one sample, sequenced in a study of memory CD4+ T cells and cytomegalovirus serostatus. Here immunoSEQ multiplex PCR was the method, and the copy in TCRdb shows in-frame clones only, minus some. The sample shows 80,000 to 100,000 clones, around 80% of them seen only once. Single viable CD3+CD4+CD8-CD45RO+ cells were sorted as the memory CD4+ T cells. Sequencing was done on a sample of memory CD4+ T cells from blood. These receptors originate from an adult in good health and CMV-seropositive.

This clone was observed a few times. The rearrangement joins TRBV27 to TRBJ2-7; 13 positions match TRBD2. This CDR3 contains 16 residues. Per germline, CDR1 MNHEY and CDR2 SMNVEV (reference sequence). V shed 3 bases, J shed 9 bases, and the junction held 11 bases outside the gene matches. In DNA, the CDR3 is TGTGCCAGCAGTTTCCTTCCTACTAGCGGGAGGGCCGGGCAGTACTTC. Translated, it gives CASSFLPTSGRAGQYF.

The V call is TRBV30, the J call TRBJ1-2; TRBD1 matches at 9 bases. The junction had 8 bases not matched to a gene; V was cut back by 5 bases and J by 7 bases. The CDR3 contains 13 residues. Germline V gene sequence: CDR1 GTSNPN, CDR2 SVGIG (reference sequence). The CDR3 protein is CAWGTGTGSGYTF. In DNA form, the CDR3 reads TGTGCCTGGGGCACCGGGACAGGGAGTGGCTACACCTTC.

The chain joins TRBV27 to TRBJ2-1; unclear D gene. CDR3 length: 13 amino acids. The germline V gene encodes CDR1 MNHEY and CDR2 SMNVEV (reference sequence). Trimming cost V 3 bases and J 3 bases, with 6 bases left between them. CDR3 sequence reads: CASSLTYYNEQFF. The CDR3 DNA follows: TGTGCCAGCAGTTTGACATACTACAATGAGCAGTTCTTC.

The chain is built from TRBV7-8 and TRBJ2-7; D remains unclear. V was trimmed by 3 bases and J by 0 bases, leaving 9 bases between them. The V gene's germline CDR1 is SGHVS and CDR2 FQNEAQ. The CDR3 totals 14 residues. CDR3 DNA: TGTGCCAGCAGCTTCGGCCGGACCTCCTACGAGCAGTACTTC. This encodes CASSFGRTSYEQYF.

J is TRBJ2-7 and V is TRBV7-8; D possibly corresponds to TRBD1 (5 bases). The germline V and J ends were trimmed by 1 base and 3 bases, with 10 bases remaining between them. The CDR3 consists of 14 residues. CDR1 is SGHVS, CDR2 FQNEAQ, per germline. The CDR3 DNA reads as TGTGCCAGCAGCTTAGGCCAGGGATTCTACGAGCAGTACTTC. It encodes CASSLGQGFYEQYF.

The V call is TRBV11-2, the J call TRBJ2-2; TRBD2 might be the D (7 bases). Germline V gene data show CDR1 as SGHAT and CDR2 as FQNNGV. V was pared by 5 bases and J by 3 bases, with 19 bases between. The CDR3 length is 17 residues. CDR3: CASSPLRGGGDTGELFF. The CDR3 bases are TGTGCCAGCAGCCCCCTGAGGGGGGGAGGGGACACCGGGGAGCTGTTTTTT. The variable domain in full, completed from reference TRBV11-2 and TRBJ2-2, reads EAGVAQSPRYKIIEKRQSVAFWCNPISGHATLYWYQQILGQGPKLLIQFQNNGVVDDSQLPKDRFSAERLKGVDSTLKIQPAKLEDSAVYLCASSPLRGGGDTGELFFGEGSRLTVL.